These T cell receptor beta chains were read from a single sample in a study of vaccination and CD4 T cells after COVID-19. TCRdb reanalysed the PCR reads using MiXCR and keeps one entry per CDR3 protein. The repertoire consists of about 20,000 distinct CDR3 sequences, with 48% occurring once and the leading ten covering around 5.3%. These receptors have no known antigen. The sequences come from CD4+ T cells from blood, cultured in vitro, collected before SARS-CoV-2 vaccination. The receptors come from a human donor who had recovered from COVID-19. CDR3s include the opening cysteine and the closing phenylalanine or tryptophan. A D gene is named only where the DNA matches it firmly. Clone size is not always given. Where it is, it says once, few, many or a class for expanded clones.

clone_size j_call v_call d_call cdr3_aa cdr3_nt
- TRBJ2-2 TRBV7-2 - CASSLARGYANTGELFF TGTGCCAGCAGCTTAGCGAGGGGATACGCGAACACCGGGGAGCTGTTTTTT
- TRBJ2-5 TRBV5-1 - CASSWTRRETQYF TGCGCCAGCAGCTGGACCCGTCGAGAGACCCAGTACTTC
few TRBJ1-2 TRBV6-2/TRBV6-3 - CASSSLQRANYGYTF TGTGCCAGCAGTTCCTTACAGAGAGCTAACTATGGCTACACCTTC
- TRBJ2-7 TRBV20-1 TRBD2 CSAGKELAEQQYF TGCAGTGCTGGAAAGGAACTAGCGGAACAGCAGTACTTC
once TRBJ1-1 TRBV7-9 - CAGSLNTEAFF TGTGCCGGCAGCCTGAACACTGAAGCTTTCTTT
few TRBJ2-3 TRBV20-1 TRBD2 CSARDGLAGDTQYF TGCAGTGCTAGAGATGGGTTAGCGGGGGATACGCAGTATTTT
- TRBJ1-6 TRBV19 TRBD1 CASTKTGRGNSPLHF TGTGCCAGTACTAAGACGGGCAGGGGGAATTCACCCCTCCACTTT
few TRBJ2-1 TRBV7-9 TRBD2 CASSSTSGRPNEQFF TGTGCCAGCAGCTCGACTAGCGGGAGGCCCAATGAGCAGTTCTTC
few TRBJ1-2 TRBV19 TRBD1 CASSTLRQQGAHGYTF TGTGCCAGTAGTACCCTCAGACAACAGGGGGCGCATGGCTACACCTTC
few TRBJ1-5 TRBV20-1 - CSARALGRSNQPQHF TGCAGTGCTAGAGCCCTGGGGCGTTCCAATCAGCCCCAGCATTTT
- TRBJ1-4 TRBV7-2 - CASSSAPGGDEKLFF TGTGCCAGCAGCTCCGCTCCGGGGGGTGATGAAAAACTGTTTTTT
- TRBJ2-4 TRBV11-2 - CASSPGRGVAKNIQYF TGTGCCAGCAGCCCAGGTCGCGGGGTAGCCAAAAACATTCAGTACTTC
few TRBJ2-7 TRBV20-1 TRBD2 CSALAGGSYEQYF TGCAGTGCTCTAGCGGGAGGGTCCTACGAGCAGTACTTC
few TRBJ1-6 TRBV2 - CASSGDYNSPLHF TGTGCCAGCAGTGGGGACTATAATTCACCCCTCCACTTT
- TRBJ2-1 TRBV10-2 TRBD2 CASTSSGKLGEQFF TGCGCCAGCACGTCTAGCGGGAAATTGGGTGAGCAGTTCTTC
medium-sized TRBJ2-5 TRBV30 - CAWSGDRWQETQYF TGTGCCTGGAGTGGCGACAGGTGGCAAGAGACCCAGTACTTC
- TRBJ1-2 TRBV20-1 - CSAAGASGGYTF TGCAGTGCAGCCGGGGCATCGGGTGGCTACACCTTC
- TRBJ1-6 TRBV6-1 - CASSLTLGTGGSPLHF TGTGCCAGCAGTCTAACTCTCGGGACGGGTGGCTCACCCCTCCACTTT